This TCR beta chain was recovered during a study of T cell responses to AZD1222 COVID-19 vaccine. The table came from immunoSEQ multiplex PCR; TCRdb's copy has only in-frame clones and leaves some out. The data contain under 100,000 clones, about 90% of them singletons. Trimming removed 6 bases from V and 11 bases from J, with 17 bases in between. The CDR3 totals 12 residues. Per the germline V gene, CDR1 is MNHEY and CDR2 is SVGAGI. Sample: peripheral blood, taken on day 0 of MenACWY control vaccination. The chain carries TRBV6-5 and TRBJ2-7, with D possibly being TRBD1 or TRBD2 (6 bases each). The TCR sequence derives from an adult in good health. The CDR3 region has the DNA TGTGCCAGCAGGGCCGACGGGGGCCAGGAGTACTTC. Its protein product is CASRADGGQEYF.